The clone carrying this TCR beta chain has just a few counts. As yet, its antigen is unknown. Clones were sequenced by immunoSEQ multiplex PCR, and TCRdb holds only the in-frame ones, with some missing. The sample carries tens of thousands of clones, approximately 86% recorded once. Germline values: CDR1 MDHEN, CDR2 SYDVKM. The CDR3 has 13 amino acids. V was pared by 6 bases and J by 4 bases, with 9 bases between. This entry is derived from a study of OX40 agonist ivuxolimab in advanced cancers. Looking at the study overall: The patients got ivuxolimab, which is an agonistic anti-OX40 (CD134) antibody. Patients in dose escalation had liver, melanoma, kidney or head and neck cancers.

Broader study findings: Dosing at 0.1 to 3.0 mg/kg was accompanied by clonal expansion of CD4+ and CD8+ blood T cells by week 6.

The sequenced sample was CD4+ or CD8+ T cells sorted from blood, obtained in a trial of the OX40 agonist ivuxolimab. This clonotype originated in an adult with an advanced solid tumor such as melanoma, head and neck, liver or kidney cancer. This chain links TRBV28 with TRBJ1-4, with D possibly being TRBD1 (5 bases). The chain's CDR3 is CASSRDSNEKLFF. Written as DNA, the CDR3 is TGTGCCAGCAGCCGAGACAGTAATGAAAAACTGTTTTTT.